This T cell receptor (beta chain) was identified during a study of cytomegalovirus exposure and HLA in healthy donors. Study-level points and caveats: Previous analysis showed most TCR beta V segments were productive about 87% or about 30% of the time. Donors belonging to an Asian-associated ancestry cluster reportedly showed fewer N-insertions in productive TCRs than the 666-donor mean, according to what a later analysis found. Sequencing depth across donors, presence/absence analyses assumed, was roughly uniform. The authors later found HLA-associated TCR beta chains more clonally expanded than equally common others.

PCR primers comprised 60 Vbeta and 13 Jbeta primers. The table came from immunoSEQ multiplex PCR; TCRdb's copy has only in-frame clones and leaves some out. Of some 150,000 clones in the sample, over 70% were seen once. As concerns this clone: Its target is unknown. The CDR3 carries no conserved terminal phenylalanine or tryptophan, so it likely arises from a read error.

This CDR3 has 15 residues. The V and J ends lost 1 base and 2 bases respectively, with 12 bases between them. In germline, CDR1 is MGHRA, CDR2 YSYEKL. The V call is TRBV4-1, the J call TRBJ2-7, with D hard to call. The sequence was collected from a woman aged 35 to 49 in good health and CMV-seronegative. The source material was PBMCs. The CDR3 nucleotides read TGCGCCAGCAGCCAAGGCCCACTATACCCCTACGAGCAGTACCTC. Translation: CASSQGPLYPYEQYL.